This T cell receptor beta chain was observed in a study of cytomegalovirus exposure and HLA in healthy donors. PCR used 60 Vbeta primers and 13 Jbeta primers. The repertoire was sequenced with immunoSEQ multiplex PCR; TCRdb's copy has only in-frame clones and lacks some. This sample has 150,000 to 190,000 clones; about 68% occur once, and the top ten carry under 1.5%. With regard to this clone: What it recognizes is unknown.

Broader study findings: Using a false discovery rate of 0.05, a later analysis showed that 16,951 TCR beta sequences were associated with HLA alleles. Rare TCR sequences dominated, though some public TCRs recurred in many donors. Most TCR beta V segments were productive about 87% or about 30% of the time in an earlier analysis.

This receptor was identified in a man aged 18 to 29 in good health and CMV-seronegative. Sample: PBMCs.

The CDR3 region has the DNA TGTGCCAGCAGTACCCGACAGGTCCCCACTGAAGCTTTCTTT. This encodes CASSTRQVPTEAFF. J is TRBJ1-1 and V is TRBV27; TRBD1 might be the D (6 bases). The CDR3 has 14 residues. Per the germline V gene, CDR1 is MNHEY and CDR2 is SMNVEV (reference sequence). V was cut by 5 bases and J by 4 bases, with 14 bases left in between.